This record concerns one T cell receptor (beta chain) sequence. Relative to the germline gene, one junction end is altered; a read error may explain this. The sample belongs to a study of T cell changes during pregnancy in multiple sclerosis. CDR3 length equals 15 residues. CDR1 is MNHNS and CDR2 is SASEGT in the germline V gene. Profiled with immunoSEQ multiplex PCR; TCRdb holds only in-frame clones, not every one. The table records around 55,000 clones, approximately 93% of them present only once. The V call is TRBV6-1, the J call TRBJ2-5; D gene ambiguous. The clonotype was recovered from a female donor with multiple sclerosis, enrolled in a pregnancy study. The input for sequencing was CD8+ T cells from peripheral blood mononuclear cells, taken in the second trimester of pregnancy. The CDR3 DNA reads as TGTGCCAGCAGTGAAGTGGAGAATCCAAGAGAGGCCCAGTACTTC. Translation: CASSEVENPREAQYF.